Following are 9 T cell receptor beta chains from one sample sequenced in a study of beta chain features in type 1 diabetes. Every isolated RNA sample was fully reverse transcribed, so sequencing captured expressed TCRB transcripts. Assay used: immunoSEQ multiplex PCR; TCRdb lists only in-frame clones, some missing. The sample has under 450,000 clones; less than 15% are singletons. The sequenced sample was naive CD4+ T cells from blood. The receptors come from a young woman in good health.

This clone turned up a few times. The V gene is TRBV28, the J gene TRBJ2-7; 7 nucleotides align to TRBD1. Looked up from germline, CDR1 is MDHEN and CDR2 is SYDVKM. The CDR3 has 13 amino acids. Germline trimming cut 6 bases from V and 5 bases from J; bases unmatched to any gene: 7. CDR3 DNA: TGTGCCAGCAGATTTGACAGGGTAGACGAGCAGTACTTC. It translates to CASRFDRVDEQYF.

This sequence joins TRBV9 and TRBJ2-5; maybe TRBD2 (7 bases). This CDR3 is built from 17 residues. The V end was cut by 1 base, the J end by 0 bases, with 16 bases between. Per the germline V gene, CDR1 is SGDLS and CDR2 is YYNGEE. The CDR3 DNA sequence: TGTGCCAGCAGCGTATTGCGAGGGGGGGGTTACCAAGAGACCCAGTACTTC. Its translation: CASSVLRGGGYQETQYF. Drawing the rest from reference TRBV9 and TRBJ2-5, the complete variable domain is DSGVTQTPKHLITATGQRVTLRCSPRSGDLSVYWYQQSLDQGLQFLIQYYNGEERAKGNILERFSAQQFPDLHSELNLSSLELGDSALYFCASSVLRGGGYQETQYFGPGTRLLVL.

The chain links TRBV7-6 to TRBJ2-7; TRBD2 matches at 10 bases. Germline V lookup: CDR1 SGHVS, CDR2 FNYEAQ. There are 16 residues in the CDR3. V lost 3 bases and J lost 5; bases outside the gene matches: 10. CDR3 sequence: CASSFPPGLATHEQYF. The CDR3 coding sequence is TGTGCCAGCAGCTTCCCGCCGGGACTAGCGACCCACGAGCAGTACTTC.

In DNA, the CDR3 is TGTGCCAGCAGTGAAGTGGACAGGGGGCGAGAGACCCAGTACTTC. It yields the protein CASSEVDRGRETQYF. V gene TRBV6-1 combines with J gene TRBJ2-5, with TRBD1 matching over 11 bases. This CDR3 is 15 amino acids long. Germline V gene lookup returns CDR1 MNHNS and CDR2 SASEGT. The J segment lost 4 bases and the V segment lost 1 base, leaving 2 bases of the junction unmatched.

This clone was observed a few times. The V gene is TRBV7-9, the J gene TRBJ1-1; 7 nucleotides agree with TRBD1. Germline CDR1 SEHNR, CDR2 FQNEAQ (reference sequence). This CDR3 contains 13 residues. After removal of 5 bases from V and 6 bases from J, the junction contained 6 bases not matched to a gene. CDR3 DNA: TGTGCCAGCAGCCCAGGGGGACGGCCTGAAGCTTTCTTT. This translates into CASSPGGRPEAFF. The whole variable domain, filled in from reference TRBV7-9 and TRBJ1-1, reads DTGVSQNPRHKITKRGQNVTFRCDPISEHNRLYWYRQTLGQGPEFLTYFQNEAQLEKSRLLSDRFSAERPKGSFSTLEIQRTEQGDSAMYLCASSPGGRPEAFFGQGTRLTVV.

The V gene is TRBV5-1, the J gene TRBJ2-1; a weak D match, TRBD2 (7 bases). With 0 bases removed from V and 10 bases from J, the gap between germline ends came to 20 bases. Per germline, CDR1 SGHRS and CDR2 YFSETQ. The CDR3 loop spans 16 amino acids. CDR3 loop: CASSLALSGGAREQFF. CDR3 sequence (DNA): TGCGCCAGCAGCTTGGCGTTGAGTGGGGGGGCACGGGAGCAGTTCTTC.

This clone showed up just a few times. The chain is built from TRBV30 and TRBJ1-4; D is ambiguous. The V end lost 3 bases, the J end lost 8 bases, and 13 bases lay between the germline ends. The CDR3 sequence is 13 residues long. Per the germline V gene, CDR1 is GTSNPN and CDR2 is SVGIG (reference sequence). The CDR3 is CAWSVVLAEKLFF. As DNA, the CDR3 is TGTGCCTGGAGCGTCGTTTTGGCCGAAAAACTGTTTTTT. The full variable domain, completed using reference TRBV30 and TRBJ1-4, is SQTIHQWPATLVQPVGSPLSLECTVEGTSNPNLYWYRQAAGRGLQLLFYSVGIGQISSEVPQNLSASRPQDRQFILSSKKLLLSDSGFYLCAWSVVLAEKLFFGSGTQLSVL.

This clone was seen only a few times. The J gene is TRBJ2-7, the V gene TRBV29-1; 7 bases line up with TRBD2. Per the germline V gene, CDR1 is SQVTM and CDR2 is ANQGSEA. This CDR3 contains 14 residues. J was trimmed by 4 bases and V by 3 bases; bases with no gene match: 9. Here the CDR3 DNA reads TGCAGCGTTGACGCAGGACTAGGGGTTTACGAGCAGTACTTC. It specifies CSVDAGLGVYEQYF.

This chain links TRBV27 with TRBJ1-2, with D possibly TRBD1 on 5 matching bases. CDR1 is MNHEY, CDR2 SMNVEV, per germline (reference sequence). V was pared by 9 bases and J by 3 bases, with 17 bases between. The CDR3 is 14 residues long. The CDR3 DNA follows: TGTGCCAGTGGAGATGCGGGGCCTTACTATGGCTACACCTTC. It translates to CASGDAGPYYGYTF.